This passage covers 14 T cell receptor beta chains from one sample sequenced in a study of blood T cell repertoires in COVID-19. Sequenced by immunoSEQ multiplex PCR; TCRdb stores in-frame clones only, minus some. Of 230,000 or so clones listed, roughly 81% are singletons. The source material was PBMCs or T cells enriched from blood (not recorded which). These receptor sequences come from a woman in her forties or fifties who had been exposed to COVID-19.

The J gene is TRBJ1-2, the V gene TRBV6-4, with TRBD1 as a possible D gene (6 bases). The V and J ends lost 2 bases and 8 bases respectively, with 24 bases between them. The CDR3 has 17 residues. Germline CDR1 is MRHNA and CDR2 is SNTAGT. The CDR3 DNA is TGTGCCAGCAGTGACGACGGACAGATAATCCCCGTTTGGGGCTACACCTTC. Translating gives CASSDDGQIIPVWGYTF.

The chain is built from TRBV12-3 or TRBV12-4 and TRBJ1-2; TRBD1 might be the D (5 bases). Deletions cut 6 bases from V and 7 bases from J, with 15 bases between. The CDR3 spans 13 residues. Here the CDR3 reads CASSPGTQGGYTF. As DNA, the CDR3 is TGTGCCAGCAGCCCGGGCACCCAGGGTGGCTACACCTTC.

The rearrangement joins TRBV29-1 to TRBJ1-2, with D tentatively TRBD1 (6 bases). CDR3 length equals 10 residues. Germline V gene sequence: CDR1 SQVTM, CDR2 ANQGSEA. Trimming shortened V by 5 bases and J by 8 bases, and 9 bases separated the two germline ends. The CDR3 is CSVMGHGYTF. CDR3 coding DNA: TGCAGCGTTATGGGACACGGCTACACCTTC. Drawing the rest from reference TRBV29-1 and TRBJ1-2, the complete variable domain is SAVISQKPSRDICQRGTSLTIQCQVDSQVTMMFWYRQQPGQSLTLIATANQGSEATYESGFVIDKFPISRPNLTFSTLTVSNMSPEDSSIYLCSVMGHGYTFGSGTRLTVV.

The chain is built from TRBV4-3 and TRBJ2-2; 9 bases are a match to TRBD2. V dropped 1 base and J dropped 6; count of bases not matched to a gene: 9. Germline V gene sequence: CDR1 LGHNA, CDR2 YSLEER. The CDR3 contains 17 residues. The CDR3 DNA reads TGCGCCAGCAGCCAAGGTTCGAAGCGGGGGGTCCCCGGGGAGCTGTTTTTT. It codes for CASSQGSKRGVPGELFF.

The chain recombines TRBV2 with TRBJ2-3; 8 nucleotides align to TRBD2. Unmatched junction bases numbered 10, after V lost 10 bases and J lost 4 bases. The length of the CDR3 is 14 residues. CDR1 SNHLY and CDR2 FYNNEI come from the germline V gene. Here the CDR3 reads CATSSGGVSDTQYF. The CDR3 DNA reads as TGTGCCACCTCATCGGGGGGGGTTTCAGATACGCAGTATTTT.

In its sample, this clone was seen a few times. This chain joins TRBV7-6 and TRBJ2-5; 8 nucleotides match TRBD2. The germline V gene encodes CDR1 SGHVS and CDR2 FNYEAQ. The CDR3 is 13 amino acids. V shed 5 bases and J 6 bases; nucleotides not matched to a gene: 5. The CDR3 nucleotides are TGTGCCAGCAGCCTCGGGGGGGAAAAGACCCAGTACTTC. This codes for CASSLGGEKTQYF.

The chain links TRBV10-3 to TRBJ2-7; D might be TRBD2 (6 bases). In germline, CDR1 is ENHRY, CDR2 SYGVKD. The CDR3 totals 12 residues. Trimming stripped 10 bases from V and 0 bases from J, with 10 bases between. CDR3 in DNA: TGTGCCAGCGGAGGGTTCTCCTACGAGCAGTACTTC. It encodes CASGGFSYEQYF.

The rearrangement joins TRBV7-2 to TRBJ2-7; D not resolved. The V end was cut by 1 base, the J end by 2 bases, with 9 bases between. This CDR3 comprises 14 residues. Germline values: CDR1 SGHTA, CDR2 FQGNSA. CDR3 sequence reads: CASSLEFQTYEQYF. The CDR3 nucleotides are TGTGCCAGCAGCTTAGAGTTCCAGACCTACGAGCAGTACTTC.

This clone was recorded at least ten times. The V gene is TRBV18, the J gene TRBJ1-2; D is uncertain. Germline lookup yields CDR1 KGHSH and CDR2 LQKENI. This CDR3 has 12 residues. V dropped 3 bases and J dropped 7 bases, with 9 bases sitting between them. For the CDR3, the DNA is TGTGCCAGCTCACCCGCAGGAAGTGGCTACACCTTC. Residues: CASSPAGSGYTF.

The J gene is TRBJ1-5, the V gene TRBV2; TRBD1 matches 8 bases. The CDR3 loop spans 16 amino acids. The J segment lost 1 base and the V segment lost 2 bases, leaving 4 bases of the junction unmatched. The germline CDR1 and CDR2 sequences are SNHLY and FYNNEI. CDR3 region: CASSETGGTSNQPQHF. The CDR3 DNA reads TGTGCCAGCAGTGAAACAGGGGGAACGAGCAATCAGCCCCAGCATTTT.

The chain uses TRBV2 and TRBJ1-3; D is undetermined. This CDR3 spans 14 amino acids. CDR1 and CDR2 from the germline V gene are SNHLY and FYNNEI. V gave up 3 bases and J gave up 0 bases, with 6 bases separating them. The CDR3 DNA follows: TGTGCCAGCAGTGATTTCCTCTCTGGAAACACCATATATTTT. Translating gives CASSDFLSGNTIYF.

The chain links TRBV11-3 to TRBJ1-1, with TRBD1 identical over 9 bases. Trimming took 3 bases from V and 8 from J; bases not matched to a gene: 4. Germline assignment: CDR1 SGHNT and CDR2 YENEEA. The CDR3 contains 13 residues. The CDR3 sequence: CASSFGQGREAFF. In nucleotides, the CDR3 is TGTGCCAGCAGCTTTGGACAGGGGCGGGAAGCTTTCTTT.

This sequence joins TRBV5-1 and TRBJ1-2; D remains unclear. The V gene lost 0 bases and the J gene lost 4 bases, with 10 bases spanning the gap. There are 14 residues in the CDR3. CDR1 is SGHRS and CDR2 is YFSETQ in the germline V gene. The CDR3 loop is CASSLVEFGYGYTF. DNA of the CDR3: TGCGCCAGCAGCTTGGTAGAGTTCGGCTATGGCTACACCTTC. Drawing the rest from reference TRBV5-1 and TRBJ1-2, the complete variable domain is KAGVTQTPRYLIKTRGQQVTLSCSPISGHRSVSWYQQTPGQGLQFLFEYFSETQRNKGNFPGRFSGRQFSNSRSEMNVSTLELGDSALYLCASSLVEFGYGYTFGSGTRLTVV.

The rearrangement joins TRBV7-2 to TRBJ2-1, with 8 bases matching TRBD1. V lost 5 bases and J lost 6; bases outside the gene matches: 9. Germline CDR1 is SGHTA and CDR2 is FQGNSA. This CDR3 spans 15 amino acids. CDR3 amino acids: CASSVLGQGGNEQFF. In nucleotides, the CDR3 is TGTGCCAGCAGCGTGCTCGGACAGGGAGGCAATGAGCAGTTCTTC. The entire variable domain, with the rest obtained from reference TRBV7-2 and TRBJ2-1, is as follows: GAGVSQSPSNKVTEKGKDVELRCDPISGHTALYWYRQSLGQGLEFLIYFQGNSAPDKSGLPSDRFSAERTGGSVSTLTIQRTQQEDSAVYLCASSVLGQGGNEQFFGPGTRLTVL.